This TCR beta chain was sequenced in a study of blood T cell repertoires in COVID-19. The CDR3 consists of 16 residues. The protocol was immunoSEQ multiplex PCR, while the TCRdb copy is restricted to in-frame clones and leaves out a portion. The sample consists of approximately 100,000 clones, over 60% of them appearing once. The specimen was peripheral blood. This clonotype was obtained from a human donor in a cohort sampled during active or convalescent COVID-19. The V call is TRBV21-1, the J call TRBJ1-2. TRBV21-1 is tagged as a pseudogene. The chain's CDR3 is CASSKNAREDDYGYTF. The CDR3 DNA follows: TGTGCCAGCAGCAAAAATGCCCGGGAGGATGACTATGGCTACACCTTC.